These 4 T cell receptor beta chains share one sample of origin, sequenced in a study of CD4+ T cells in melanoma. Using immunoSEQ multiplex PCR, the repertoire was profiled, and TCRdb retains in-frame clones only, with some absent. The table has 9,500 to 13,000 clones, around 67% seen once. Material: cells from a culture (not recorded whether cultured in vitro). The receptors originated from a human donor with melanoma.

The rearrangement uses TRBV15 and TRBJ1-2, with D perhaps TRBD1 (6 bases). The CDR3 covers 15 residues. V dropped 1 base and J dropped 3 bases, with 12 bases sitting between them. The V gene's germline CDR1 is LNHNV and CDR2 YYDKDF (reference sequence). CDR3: CATSRGGGADYGYTF. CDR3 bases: TGTGCCACCAGCAGAGGCGGGGGGGCTGACTATGGCTACACCTTC. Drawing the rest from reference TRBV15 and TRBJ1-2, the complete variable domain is DAMVIQNPRYQVTQFGKPVTLSCSQTLNHNVMYWYQQKSSQAPKLLFHYYDKDFNNEADTPDNFQSRRPNTSFCFLDIRSPGLGDTAMYLCATSRGGGADYGYTFGSGTRLTVV.

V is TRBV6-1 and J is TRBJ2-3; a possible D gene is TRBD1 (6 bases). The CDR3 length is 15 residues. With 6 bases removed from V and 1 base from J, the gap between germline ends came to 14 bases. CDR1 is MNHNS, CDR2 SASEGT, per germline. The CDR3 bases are TGTGCCAGCAGGGCTCAGGGGAAGGGCACAGATACGCAGTATTTT. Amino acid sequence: CASRAQGKGTDTQYF.

Here the CDR3 reads CASSLWTGAYEQYF. CDR3 DNA sequence: TGCGCCAGCAGCTTGTGGACAGGGGCCTACGAGCAGTACTTC. The chain uses TRBV5-1 and TRBJ2-7, with TRBD1 matching over 9 bases. J lost 2 bases, V lost 1 base, and 1 base had no gene match. The CDR3 has 14 amino acids. Per the germline V gene, CDR1 is SGHRS and CDR2 is YFSETQ.

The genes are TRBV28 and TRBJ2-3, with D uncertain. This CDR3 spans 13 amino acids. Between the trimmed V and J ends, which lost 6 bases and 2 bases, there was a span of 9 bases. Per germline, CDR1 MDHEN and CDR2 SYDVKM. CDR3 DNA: TGTGCCAGCAGGTTCAGGCCCACAGATACGCAGTATTTT. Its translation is CASRFRPTDTQYF.